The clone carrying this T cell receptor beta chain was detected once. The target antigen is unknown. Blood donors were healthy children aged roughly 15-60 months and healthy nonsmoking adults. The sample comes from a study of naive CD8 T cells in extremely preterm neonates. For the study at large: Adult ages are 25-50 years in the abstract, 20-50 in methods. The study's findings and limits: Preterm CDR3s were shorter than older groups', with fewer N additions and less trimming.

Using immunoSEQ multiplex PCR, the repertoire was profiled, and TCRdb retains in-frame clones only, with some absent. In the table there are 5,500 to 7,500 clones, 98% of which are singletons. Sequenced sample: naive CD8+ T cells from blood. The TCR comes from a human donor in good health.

The CDR3 sequence: CASSLADSSYEQYF. CDR3 nucleotides: TGCGCCAGCAGCTTGGCCGACAGTTCCTACGAGCAGTACTTC. This rearrangement joins TRBV5-1 to TRBJ2-7; maybe TRBD1 (5 bases). The CDR3 runs to 14 residues. From germline, CDR1 is SGHRS and CDR2 YFSETQ. With 0 bases removed from V and 1 base from J, the gap between germline ends came to 8 bases.